This TCR beta chain was observed in a study of glioma-infiltrating T cells after dendritic cell vaccination. Study-level background: Glioblastoma patients came from Phase I and II dendritic cell vaccination trials. Treatment, given 2003 to 2012, was autologous tumor lysate-pulsed dendritic cell vaccination. Dendritic cell vaccine was injected intradermally three times, biweekly.

The protocol was immunoSEQ multiplex PCR, while the TCRdb copy is restricted to in-frame clones and leaves out a portion. The profile covers about 73,000 clones, with around 79% appearing a single time and around 2.3% taken by the ten largest. PBMC sampling occurred before vaccination, two weeks after the third dose, and at progression. Germline CDR1 and CDR2: SGDLS and YYNGEE. Trimming cost V 3 bases and J 1 base, with 7 bases left between them. This CDR3 is 13 amino acids long. This chain joins TRBV9 and TRBJ1-1; D not certain. The source of this sequence is a human donor with glioblastoma. The source material was blood, sampled before dendritic cell vaccination. CDR3 loop: CASSEGGNTEAFF. CDR3 bases: TGTGCCAGCAGCGAAGGCGGGAACACTGAAGCTTTCTTT.